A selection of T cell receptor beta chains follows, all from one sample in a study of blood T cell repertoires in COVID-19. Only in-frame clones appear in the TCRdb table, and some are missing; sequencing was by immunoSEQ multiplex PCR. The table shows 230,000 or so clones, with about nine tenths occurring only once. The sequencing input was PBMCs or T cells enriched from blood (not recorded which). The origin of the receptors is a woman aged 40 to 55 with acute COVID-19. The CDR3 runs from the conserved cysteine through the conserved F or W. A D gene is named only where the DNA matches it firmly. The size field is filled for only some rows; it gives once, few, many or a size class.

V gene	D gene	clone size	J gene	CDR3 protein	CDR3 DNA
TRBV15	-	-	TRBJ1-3	CATSRVLVSGNTIYF	TGTGCCACCAGCAGAGTTTTAGTCTCTGGAAACACCATATATTTT
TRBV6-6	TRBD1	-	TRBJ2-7	CASRGQGALYEQYF	TGTGCCAGCAGAGGACAGGGGGCGCTTTACGAGCAGTACTTC
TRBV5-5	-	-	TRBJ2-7	CASSSGWAPYEQYF	TGTGCCAGCAGCTCGGGGTGGGCCCCCTACGAGCAGTACTTC
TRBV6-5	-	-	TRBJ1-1	CASSLQGVQFTEAFF	TGTGCCAGCAGTCTTCAGGGTGTACAGTTCACTGAAGCTTTCTTT
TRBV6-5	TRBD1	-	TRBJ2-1	CASRADRDRYNEQFF	TGTGCCAGCAGGGCGGACAGGGACCGTTACAATGAGCAGTTCTTC
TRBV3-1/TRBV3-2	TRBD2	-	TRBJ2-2	CASSQEGLAGAEAGELFF	TGTGCCAGCAGCCAAGAAGGACTAGCGGGAGCGGAGGCCGGGGAGCTGTTTTTT
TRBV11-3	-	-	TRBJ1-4	CASSLREGSKEKLFF	TGTGCCAGCAGCTTGAGAGAAGGGAGTAAAGAAAAACTGTTTTTT
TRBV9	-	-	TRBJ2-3	CASSVSGLAGLSTDTQYF	TGTGCCAGCAGCGTAAGCGGGTTGGCAGGGCTGAGCACAGATACGCAGTATTTT
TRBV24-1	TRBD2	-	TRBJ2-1	CATSDLGTSGRGNEQFF	TGTGCCACCAGTGATTTGGGGACTAGCGGGAGAGGCAATGAGCAGTTCTTC
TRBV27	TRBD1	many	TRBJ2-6	CASSPTGDGANVLTF	TGTGCCAGCAGTCCCACAGGGGATGGGGCCAACGTCCTGACTTTC
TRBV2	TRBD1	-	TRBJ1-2	CASHTGRGDYGYTF	TGTGCCAGCCACACGGGCAGGGGGGACTATGGCTACACCTTC
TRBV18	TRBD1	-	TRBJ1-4	CASSATGTYSTNEKLFF	TGTGCCAGCTCAGCGACAGGGACCTATTCAACTAATGAAAAACTGTTTTTT
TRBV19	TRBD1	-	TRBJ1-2	CASSFRQGGGYTF	TGTGCCAGTAGTTTCAGACAGGGAGGAGGCTACACCTTC
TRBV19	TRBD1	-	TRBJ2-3	CASSAGQGVHTQYF	TGTGCCAGTAGTGCGGGACAGGGAGTACATACGCAGTATTTT
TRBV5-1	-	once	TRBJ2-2	CASSLVRQGTGELFF	TGCGCCAGCAGCTTGGTTCGTCAGGGGACCGGGGAGCTGTTTTTT
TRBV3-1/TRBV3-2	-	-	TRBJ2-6	CASSQGLRQVSGANVLTF	TGTGCCAGCAGCCAGGGGCTGAGACAGGTCTCTGGGGCCAACGTCCTGACTTTC
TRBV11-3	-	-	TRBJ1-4	CASSASDSPRGEKLFF	TGTGCCAGCAGCGCATCGGACAGCCCGCGGGGGGAAAAACTGTTTTTT
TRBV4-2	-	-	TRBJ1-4	CASSQDSGGTEKLFF	TGTGCCAGCAGCCAAGATAGCGGGGGGACTGAAAAACTGTTTTTT
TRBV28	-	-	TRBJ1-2	CASRPRGLNHGYTF	TGTGCCAGCAGGCCACGGGGTCTTAACCATGGCTACACCTTC
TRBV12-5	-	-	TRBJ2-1	CASETGLSSYNEQFF	TGTGCTAGTGAAACAGGGCTAAGCTCCTACAATGAGCAGTTCTTC
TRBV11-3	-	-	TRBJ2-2	CASSLGLTGELFF	TGTGCCAGCAGCTTAGGACTCACCGGGGAGCTGTTTTTT
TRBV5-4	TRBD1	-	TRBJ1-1	CASRKGQGNTEAFF	TGTGCCAGCAGGAAGGGACAGGGGAACACTGAAGCTTTCTTT
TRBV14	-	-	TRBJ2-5	CASSQGSFGSLETQYF	TGTGCCAGCAGCCAAGGGAGCTTCGGCAGCCTAGAGACCCAGTACTTC
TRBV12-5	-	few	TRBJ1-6	CASGLDNRTPKSSYNSPLHF	TGTGCTAGTGGTTTGGATAATAGGACACCAAAAAGCTCCTATAATTCACCCCTCCACTTT
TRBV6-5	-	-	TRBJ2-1	CASSYSIGDEQFF	TGTGCCAGCAGTTACTCGATTGGAGATGAGCAGTTCTTC